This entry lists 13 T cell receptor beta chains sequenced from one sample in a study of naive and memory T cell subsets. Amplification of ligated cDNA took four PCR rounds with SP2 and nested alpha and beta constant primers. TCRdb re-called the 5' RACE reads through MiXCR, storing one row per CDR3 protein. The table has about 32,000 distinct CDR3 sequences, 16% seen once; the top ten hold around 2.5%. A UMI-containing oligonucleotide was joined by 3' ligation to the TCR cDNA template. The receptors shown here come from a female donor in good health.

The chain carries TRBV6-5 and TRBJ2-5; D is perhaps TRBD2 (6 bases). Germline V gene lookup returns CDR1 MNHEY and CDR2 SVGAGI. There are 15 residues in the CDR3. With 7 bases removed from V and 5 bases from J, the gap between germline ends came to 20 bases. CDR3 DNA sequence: TGTGCCAGCACCCAGGTCGCGGGATACAAGGAGACCCAGTACTTC. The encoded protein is CASTQVAGYKETQYF.

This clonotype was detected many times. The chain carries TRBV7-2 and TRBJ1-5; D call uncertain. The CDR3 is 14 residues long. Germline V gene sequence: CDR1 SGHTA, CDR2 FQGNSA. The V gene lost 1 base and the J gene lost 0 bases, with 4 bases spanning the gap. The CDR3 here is CASSLDGSNQPQHF. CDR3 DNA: TGTGCCAGCAGCTTAGACGGTAGCAATCAGCCCCAGCATTTT. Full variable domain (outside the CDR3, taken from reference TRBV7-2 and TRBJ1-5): GAGVSQSPSNKVTEKGKDVELRCDPISGHTALYWYRQSLGQGLEFLIYFQGNSAPDKSGLPSDRFSAERTGGSVSTLTIQRTQQEDSAVYLCASSLDGSNQPQHFGDGTRLSIL.

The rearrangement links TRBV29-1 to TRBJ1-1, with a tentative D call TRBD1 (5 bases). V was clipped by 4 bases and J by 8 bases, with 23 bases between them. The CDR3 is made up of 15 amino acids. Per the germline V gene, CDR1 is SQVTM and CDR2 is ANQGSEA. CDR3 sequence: CSVGGPVGGGAEAFF. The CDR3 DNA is TGCAGCGTTGGGGGTCCAGTTGGGGGTGGGGCCGAAGCTTTCTTT.

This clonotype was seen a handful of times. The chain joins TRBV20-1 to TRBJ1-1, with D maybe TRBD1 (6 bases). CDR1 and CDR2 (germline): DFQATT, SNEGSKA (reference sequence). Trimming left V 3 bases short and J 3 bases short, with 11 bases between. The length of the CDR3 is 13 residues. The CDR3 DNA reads TGCAGTGCTAGGTCTGGGGGCGACACTGAAGCTTTCTTT. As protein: CSARSGGDTEAFF.

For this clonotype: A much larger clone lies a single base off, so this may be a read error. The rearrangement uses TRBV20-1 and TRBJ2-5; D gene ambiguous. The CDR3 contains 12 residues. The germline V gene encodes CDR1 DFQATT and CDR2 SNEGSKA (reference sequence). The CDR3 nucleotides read TGCAGTGCTAGTCGAGGCCAAGAGACCCAGTGCTTC. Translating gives CSASRGQETQCF.

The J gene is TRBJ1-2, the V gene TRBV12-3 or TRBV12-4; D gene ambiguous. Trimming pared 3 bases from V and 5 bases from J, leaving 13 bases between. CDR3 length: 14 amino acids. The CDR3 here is CASSFRAPLYGYTF. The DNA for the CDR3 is TGTGCCAGCAGTTTTCGGGCGCCTCTTTATGGCTACACCTTC.

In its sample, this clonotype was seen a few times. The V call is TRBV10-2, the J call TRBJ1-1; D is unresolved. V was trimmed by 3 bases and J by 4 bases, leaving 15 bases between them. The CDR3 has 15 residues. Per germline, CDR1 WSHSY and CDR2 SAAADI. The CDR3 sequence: CASSDLPERSTEAFF. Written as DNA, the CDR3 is TGCGCCAGCAGTGATCTCCCCGAGAGGAGCACTGAAGCTTTCTTT.

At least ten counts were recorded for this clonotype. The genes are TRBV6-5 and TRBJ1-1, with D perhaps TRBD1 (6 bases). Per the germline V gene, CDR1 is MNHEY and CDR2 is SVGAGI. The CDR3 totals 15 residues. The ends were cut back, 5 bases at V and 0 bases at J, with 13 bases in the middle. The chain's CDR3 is CASSRDTFMNTEAFF. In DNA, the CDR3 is TGTGCCAGCAGTCGGGACACTTTCATGAACACTGAAGCTTTCTTT.

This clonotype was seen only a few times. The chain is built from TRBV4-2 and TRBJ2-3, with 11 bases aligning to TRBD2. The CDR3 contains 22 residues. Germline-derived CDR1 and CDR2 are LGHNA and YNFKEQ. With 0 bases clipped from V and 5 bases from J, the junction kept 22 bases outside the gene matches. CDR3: CASSQELTSGAPLGGVGDTQYF. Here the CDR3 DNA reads TGTGCCAGCAGCCAAGAGCTGACTAGCGGGGCCCCCCTCGGAGGGGTCGGAGATACGCAGTATTTT.

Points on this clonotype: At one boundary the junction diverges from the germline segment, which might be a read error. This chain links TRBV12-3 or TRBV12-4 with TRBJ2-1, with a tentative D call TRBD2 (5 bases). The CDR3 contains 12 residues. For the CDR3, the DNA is TGTGCCAGCAGTTTACTCGGGGTACCGGTTATGTTC. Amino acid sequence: CASSLLGVPVMF.

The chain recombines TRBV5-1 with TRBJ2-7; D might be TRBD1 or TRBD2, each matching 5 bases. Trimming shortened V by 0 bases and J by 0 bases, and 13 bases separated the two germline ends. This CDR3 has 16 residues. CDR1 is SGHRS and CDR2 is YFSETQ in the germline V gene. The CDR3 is CASSLDLRGGSYEQYF. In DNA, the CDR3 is TGCGCCAGCAGCTTGGATCTTCGGGGCGGCTCCTACGAGCAGTACTTC.

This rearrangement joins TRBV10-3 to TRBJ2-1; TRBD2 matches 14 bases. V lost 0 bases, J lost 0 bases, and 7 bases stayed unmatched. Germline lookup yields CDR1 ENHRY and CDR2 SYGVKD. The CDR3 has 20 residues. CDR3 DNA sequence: TGTGCCATCAGTGAGTCCCCAGGACTAGCGGGGGGACTCTCCTACAATGAGCAGTTCTTC. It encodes CAISESPGLAGGLSYNEQFF.

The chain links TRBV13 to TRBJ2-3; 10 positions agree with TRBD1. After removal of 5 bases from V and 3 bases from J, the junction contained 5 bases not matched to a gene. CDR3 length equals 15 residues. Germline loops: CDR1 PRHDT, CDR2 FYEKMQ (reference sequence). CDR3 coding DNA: TGTGCCAGCAGCGAGGGGACAGGGGTTACAGATACGCAGTATTTT. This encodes CASSEGTGVTDTQYF.